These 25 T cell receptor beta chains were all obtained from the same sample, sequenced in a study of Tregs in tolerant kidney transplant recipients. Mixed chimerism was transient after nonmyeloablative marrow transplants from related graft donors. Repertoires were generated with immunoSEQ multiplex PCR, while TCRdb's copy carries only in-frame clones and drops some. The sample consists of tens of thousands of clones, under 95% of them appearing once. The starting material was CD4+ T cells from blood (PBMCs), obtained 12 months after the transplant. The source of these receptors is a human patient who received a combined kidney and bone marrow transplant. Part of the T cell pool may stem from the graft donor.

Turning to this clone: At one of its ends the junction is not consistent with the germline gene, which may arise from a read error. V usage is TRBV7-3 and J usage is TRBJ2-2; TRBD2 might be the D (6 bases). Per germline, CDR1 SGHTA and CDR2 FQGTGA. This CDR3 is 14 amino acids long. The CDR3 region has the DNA TGTGCCAGCAGCTTAGCGGGCTACGGCGGGGAGCCGTTTTTT. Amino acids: CASSLAGYGGEPFF.

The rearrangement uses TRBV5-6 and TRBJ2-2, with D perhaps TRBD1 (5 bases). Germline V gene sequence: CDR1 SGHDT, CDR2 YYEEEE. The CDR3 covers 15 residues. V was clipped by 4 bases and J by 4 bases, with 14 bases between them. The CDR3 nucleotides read TGTGCCAGCAGCCCATCAAGGGGAATCACCGGGGAGCTGTTTTTT. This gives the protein CASSPSRGITGELFF.

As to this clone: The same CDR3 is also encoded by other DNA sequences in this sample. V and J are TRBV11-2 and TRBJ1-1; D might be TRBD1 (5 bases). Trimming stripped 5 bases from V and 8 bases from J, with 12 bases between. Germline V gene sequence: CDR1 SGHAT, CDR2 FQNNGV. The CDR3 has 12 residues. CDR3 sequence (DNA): TGTGCCAGCAGCCCCAGGGCGAGCGAAGCTTTCTTT. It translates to CASSPRASEAFF.

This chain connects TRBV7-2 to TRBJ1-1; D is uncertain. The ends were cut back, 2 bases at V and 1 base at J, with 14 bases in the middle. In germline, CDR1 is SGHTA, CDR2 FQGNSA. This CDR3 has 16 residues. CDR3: CASSLSGGFANTEAFF. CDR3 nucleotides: TGTGCCAGCAGCTTATCAGGCGGGTTCGCGAACACTGAAGCTTTCTTT.

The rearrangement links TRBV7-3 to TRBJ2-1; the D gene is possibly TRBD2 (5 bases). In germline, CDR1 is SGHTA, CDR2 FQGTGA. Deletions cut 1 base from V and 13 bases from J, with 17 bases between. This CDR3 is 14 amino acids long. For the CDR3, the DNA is TGTGCCAGCAGCTTAAACCCACCGGGGAGCTTACAGTTCTTC. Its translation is CASSLNPPGSLQFF.

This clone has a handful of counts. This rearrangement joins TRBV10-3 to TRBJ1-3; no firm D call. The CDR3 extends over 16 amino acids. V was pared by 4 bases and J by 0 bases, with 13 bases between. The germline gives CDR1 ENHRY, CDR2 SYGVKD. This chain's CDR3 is CAISVSQSRSGNTIYF. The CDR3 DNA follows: TGTGCCATCAGTGTATCACAGTCCCGCTCTGGAAACACCATATATTTT.

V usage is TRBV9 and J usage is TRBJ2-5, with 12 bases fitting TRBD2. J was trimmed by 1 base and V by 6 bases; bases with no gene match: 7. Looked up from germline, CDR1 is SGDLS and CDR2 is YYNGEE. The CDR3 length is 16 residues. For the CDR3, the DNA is TGTGCCAGCAACCCCCTGGGACTAGCGGGCCAAGAGACCCAGTACTTC. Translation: CASNPLGLAGQETQYF.

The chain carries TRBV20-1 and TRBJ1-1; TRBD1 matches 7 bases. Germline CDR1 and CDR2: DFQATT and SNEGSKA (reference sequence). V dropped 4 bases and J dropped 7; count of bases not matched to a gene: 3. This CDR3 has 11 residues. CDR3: CSAKDRFEAFF. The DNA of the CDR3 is TGCAGTGCTAAGGACAGGTTTGAAGCTTTCTTT.

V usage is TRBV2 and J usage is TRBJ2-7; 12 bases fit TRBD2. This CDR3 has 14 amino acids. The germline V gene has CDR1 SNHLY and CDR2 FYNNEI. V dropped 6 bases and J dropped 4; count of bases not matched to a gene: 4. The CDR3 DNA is TGTGCCAGCAGACTGACTAGCGGGGGTTACGAGCAGTACTTC. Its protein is CASRLTSGGYEQYF.

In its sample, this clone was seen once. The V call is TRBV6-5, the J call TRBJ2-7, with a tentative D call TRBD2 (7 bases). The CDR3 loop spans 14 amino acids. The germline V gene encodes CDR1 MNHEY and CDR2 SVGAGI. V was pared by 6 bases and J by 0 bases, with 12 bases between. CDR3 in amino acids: CASSKGGSSYEQYF. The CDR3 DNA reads TGTGCCAGCAGCAAGGGGGGGAGCTCCTACGAGCAGTACTTC.

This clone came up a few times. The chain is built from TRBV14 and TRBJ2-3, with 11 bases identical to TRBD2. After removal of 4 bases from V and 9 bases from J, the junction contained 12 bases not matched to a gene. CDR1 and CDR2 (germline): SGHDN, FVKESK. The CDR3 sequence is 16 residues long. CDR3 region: CASSLGGTSGGATQYF. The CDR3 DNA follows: TGTGCCAGCAGCCTCGGAGGGACTAGCGGTGGGGCAACGCAGTATTTT.

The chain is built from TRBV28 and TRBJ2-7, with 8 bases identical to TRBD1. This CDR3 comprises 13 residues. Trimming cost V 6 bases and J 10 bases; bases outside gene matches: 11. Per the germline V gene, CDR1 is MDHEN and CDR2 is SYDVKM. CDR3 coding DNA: TGTGCCAGCAGCGAGACGAAGGACAGGGAACAGTACTTC. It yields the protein CASSETKDREQYF.

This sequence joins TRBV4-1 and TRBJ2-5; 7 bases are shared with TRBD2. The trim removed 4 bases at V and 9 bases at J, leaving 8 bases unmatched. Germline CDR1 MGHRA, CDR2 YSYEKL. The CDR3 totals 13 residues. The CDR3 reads CASSLPGGRAQYF. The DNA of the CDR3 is TGCGCCAGCAGCCTCCCCGGAGGGAGGGCCCAGTACTTC.

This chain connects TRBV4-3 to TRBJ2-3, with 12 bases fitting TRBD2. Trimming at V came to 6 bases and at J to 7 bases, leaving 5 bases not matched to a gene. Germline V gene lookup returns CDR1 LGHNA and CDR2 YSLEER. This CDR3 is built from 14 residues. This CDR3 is CASSLAGGSYTQYF. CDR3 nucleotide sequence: TGCGCCAGCAGTCTAGCGGGAGGGTCATATACGCAGTATTTT.

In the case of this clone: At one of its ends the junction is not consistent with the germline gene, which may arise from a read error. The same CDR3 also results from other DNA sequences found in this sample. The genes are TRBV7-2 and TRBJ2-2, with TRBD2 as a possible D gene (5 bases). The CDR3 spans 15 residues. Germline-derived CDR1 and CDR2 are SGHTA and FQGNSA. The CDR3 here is CASSFSVVGTGELFF. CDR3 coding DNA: TGTGCCAGCAGCTTTAGCGTAGTCGGCACCGGAGAGCTGTTTTTT.

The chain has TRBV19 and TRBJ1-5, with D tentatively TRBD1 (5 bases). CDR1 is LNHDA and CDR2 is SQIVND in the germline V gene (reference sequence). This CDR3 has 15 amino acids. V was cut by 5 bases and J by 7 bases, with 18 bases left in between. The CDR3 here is CASSLGTAGKQPQHF. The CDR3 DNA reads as TGTGCCAGTAGTCTAGGGACGGCGGGGAAACAGCCCCAGCATTTT. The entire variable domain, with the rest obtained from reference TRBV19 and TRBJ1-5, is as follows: DGGITQSPKYLFRKEGQNVTLSCEQNLNHDAMYWYRQDPGQGLRLIYYSQIVNDFQKGDIAEGYSVSREKKESFPLTVTSAQKNPTAFYLCASSLGTAGKQPQHFGDGTRLSIL.

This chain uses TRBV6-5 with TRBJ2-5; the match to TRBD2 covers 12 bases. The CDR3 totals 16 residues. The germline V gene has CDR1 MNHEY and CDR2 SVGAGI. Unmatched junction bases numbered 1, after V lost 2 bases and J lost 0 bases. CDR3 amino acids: CASSYRLAGDQETQYF. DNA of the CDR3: TGTGCCAGCAGTTACCGACTAGCGGGGGACCAAGAGACCCAGTACTTC.

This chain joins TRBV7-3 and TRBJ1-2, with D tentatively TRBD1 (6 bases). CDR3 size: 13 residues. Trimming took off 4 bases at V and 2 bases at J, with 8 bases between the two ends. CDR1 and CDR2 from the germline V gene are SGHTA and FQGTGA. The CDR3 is CASSSRGNYGYTF. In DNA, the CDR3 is TGTGCCAGCAGCTCCAGGGGAAACTATGGCTACACCTTC.

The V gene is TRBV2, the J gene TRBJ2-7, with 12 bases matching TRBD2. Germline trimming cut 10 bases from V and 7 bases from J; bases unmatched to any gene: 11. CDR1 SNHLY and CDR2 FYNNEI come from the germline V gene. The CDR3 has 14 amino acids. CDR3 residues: CATKRLAGVGEQYF. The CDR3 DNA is TGTGCCACGAAAAGACTAGCGGGAGTGGGAGAGCAGTACTTC.

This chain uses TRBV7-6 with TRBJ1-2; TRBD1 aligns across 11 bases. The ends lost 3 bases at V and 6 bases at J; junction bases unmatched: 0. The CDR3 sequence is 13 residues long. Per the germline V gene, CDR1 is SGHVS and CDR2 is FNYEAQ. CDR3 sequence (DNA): TGTGCCAGCAGCTTGGGACAGGGGGATGGCTACACCTTC. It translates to CASSLGQGDGYTF.

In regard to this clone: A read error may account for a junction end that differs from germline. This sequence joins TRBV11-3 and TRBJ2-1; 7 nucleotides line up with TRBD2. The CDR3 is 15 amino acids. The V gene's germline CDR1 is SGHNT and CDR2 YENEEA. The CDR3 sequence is CASSSGGSIYNEQFF. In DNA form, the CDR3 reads TGTGCCAGTAGCTCTGGCGGGAGTATCTACAATGAGCAGTTCTTC.

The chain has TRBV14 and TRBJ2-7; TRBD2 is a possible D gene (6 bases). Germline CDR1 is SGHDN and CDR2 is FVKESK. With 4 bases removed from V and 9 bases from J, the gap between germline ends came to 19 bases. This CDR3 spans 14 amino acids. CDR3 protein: CASSLYGGNVRQYF. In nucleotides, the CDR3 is TGTGCCAGCAGCCTTTACGGCGGGAATGTCCGGCAGTACTTC.

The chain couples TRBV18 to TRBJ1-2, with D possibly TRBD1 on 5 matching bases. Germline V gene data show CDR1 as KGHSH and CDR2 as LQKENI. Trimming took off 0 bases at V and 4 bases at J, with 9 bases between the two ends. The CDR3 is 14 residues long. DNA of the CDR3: TGTGCCAGCTCACCACCGTCTGGGGCCTATGGCTACACCTTC. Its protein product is CASSPPSGAYGYTF.

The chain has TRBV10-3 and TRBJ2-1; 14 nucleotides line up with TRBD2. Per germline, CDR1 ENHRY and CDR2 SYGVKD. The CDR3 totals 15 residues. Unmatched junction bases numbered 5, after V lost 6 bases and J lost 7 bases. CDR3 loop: CAISGTSGSINEQFF. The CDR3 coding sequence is TGTGCCATCAGCGGGACTAGCGGGAGTATAAATGAGCAGTTCTTC.

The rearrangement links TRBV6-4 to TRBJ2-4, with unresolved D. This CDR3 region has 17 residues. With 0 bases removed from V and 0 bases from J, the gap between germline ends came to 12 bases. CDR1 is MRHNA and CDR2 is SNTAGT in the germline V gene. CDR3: CASSDSSFALAKNIQYF. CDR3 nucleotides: TGTGCCAGCAGTGACTCATCTTTCGCGTTAGCCAAAAACATTCAGTACTTC.